This section outlines one T cell receptor (beta chain) sequence together with its context. Germline-derived CDR1 and CDR2 are SGHRS and YFSETQ. Trimming shortened V by 3 bases and J by 1 base, and 10 bases separated the two germline ends. This CDR3 is built from 14 residues. The sample comes from a study of blood T cell repertoires in COVID-19. Background on the study: T cells, B-cell-depleted T cells, or PBMCs provided the cDNA or gDNA that served as material.

The age range of participants was about 18 to 95 years, with residence in about 25 US areas. Either two negative PCRs, clearance, or symptom resolution qualified Cohort 3 donors as recovered. Profiled with immunoSEQ multiplex PCR; TCRdb holds only in-frame clones, not every one. The table shows about 240,000 clones, with more than 85% occurring only once. The clonotype comes from a woman aged 30 to 39 who had recovered from COVID-19. The chain employs TRBV5-1 and TRBJ2-5; tentatively, D is TRBD2 (6 bases). The specimen sequenced was PBMCs or T cells enriched from blood (not recorded which). CDR3 in DNA: TGCGCCAGCAGCTATACGGGACTCCAAGAGACCCAGTACTTC. It translates to CASSYTGLQETQYF. The variable domain in full, with the rest retrieved from reference TRBV5-1 and TRBJ2-5, is KAGVTQTPRYLIKTRGQQVTLSCSPISGHRSVSWYQQTPGQGLQFLFEYFSETQRNKGNFPGRFSGRQFSNSRSEMNVSTLELGDSALYLCASSYTGLQETQYFGPGTRLLVL.